Below, 15 T cell receptor beta chains from the same sample are listed, as sequenced in a study of control samples from healthy donors and cancer patients. The repertoire was sequenced with immunoSEQ multiplex PCR; TCRdb's copy has only in-frame clones and lacks some. The table includes fewer than 200,000 clones, around nine tenths detected once. Sequencing was performed on blood. The receptor source for this set is a man aged 30 to 39 in good health.

DNA for the CDR3: TGCGCCAGCAGTGAGCCCCGGAAAGCGTCCCACTATGGCTACACCTTC. Encoded protein: CASSEPRKASHYGYTF. The chain has TRBV10-2 and TRBJ1-2; no clear D. The ends were cut back, 2 bases at V and 3 bases at J, with 16 bases in the middle. This CDR3 region has 16 residues. Germline CDR1 and CDR2: WSHSY and SAAADI.

The V gene is TRBV3-1 (or the pseudogene TRBV3-2), the J gene TRBJ1-3; unclear D gene. Trimming removed 1 base from V and 1 base from J, with 11 bases in between. CDR1 is LGHDT and CDR2 is YNNKEL in the germline V gene (reference sequence). This CDR3 comprises 16 residues. CDR3 residues: CASSQGKTQSGNTIYF. The CDR3 coding sequence is TGTGCCAGCAGCCAAGGGAAGACTCAGTCTGGAAACACCATATATTTT.

V and J are TRBV30 and TRBJ1-3, with a weak D call TRBD1 (6 bases). The CDR3 runs to 14 residues. CDR1 is GTSNPN and CDR2 is SVGIG in the germline V gene (reference sequence). Trimming pared 5 bases from V and 2 bases from J, leaving 13 bases between. The CDR3 coding sequence is TGTGCCTGGGCGACAGGAGTAGCTGGAAACACCATATATTTT. Amino acid sequence: CAWATGVAGNTIYF.

The chain's CDR3 is CASSLLAGDRNEQYF. CDR3 in DNA: TGCGCCAGCAGCCTACTAGCGGGAGATAGGAACGAGCAGTACTTC. The chain uses TRBV4-1 and TRBJ2-7; 11 nucleotides line up with TRBD2. From germline, CDR1 is MGHRA and CDR2 YSYEKL. This CDR3 comprises 15 residues. V was pared by 4 bases and J by 5 bases, with 7 bases of the junction left unmatched.

This chain joins TRBV11-3 and TRBJ2-1; TRBD1 aligns across 10 bases. Per germline, CDR1 SGHNT and CDR2 YENEEA. Trimming took 0 bases from V and 1 from J; bases not matched to a gene: 6. This CDR3 has 18 residues. The CDR3: CASSLDRGTGASYNEQFF. As DNA, the CDR3 is TGTGCCAGCAGCTTAGATCGTGGGACAGGGGCTTCCTACAATGAGCAGTTCTTC.

This chain connects TRBV7-9 to TRBJ1-1; maybe TRBD1 (5 bases). The CDR3 has 14 amino acids. Trimming left V 0 bases short and J 5 bases short, with 10 bases between. Germline values: CDR1 SEHNR, CDR2 FQNEAQ (reference sequence). The CDR3 protein is CASSLAVGATEAFF. CDR3 nucleotide sequence: TGTGCCAGCAGCTTAGCGGTAGGGGCTACTGAAGCTTTCTTT.

This sequence joins TRBV4-1 and TRBJ1-4; perhaps TRBD1 as D (6 bases). Looked up from germline, CDR1 is MGHRA and CDR2 is YSYEKL. CDR3 length: 15 residues. V was clipped by 4 bases and J by 6 bases, with 15 bases between them. This CDR3 reads CASSPDGQIDEKLFF. As DNA, the CDR3 is TGCGCCAGCAGCCCAGACGGACAGATAGATGAAAAACTGTTTTTT.

The chain recombines TRBV19 with TRBJ1-5; maybe TRBD1 (5 bases). Germline V gives CDR1 LNHDA, CDR2 SQIVND (reference sequence). The CDR3 sequence is 14 residues long. V dropped 7 bases and J dropped 7 bases, with 17 bases sitting between them. As DNA, the CDR3 is TGTGCCAGTACCCTCGGGGCGGCGGGGCAGCCCCAGCATTTT. It codes for CASTLGAAGQPQHF. The full variable domain, completed using reference TRBV19 and TRBJ1-5, is DGGITQSPKYLFRKEGQNVTLSCEQNLNHDAMYWYRQDPGQGLRLIYYSQIVNDFQKGDIAEGYSVSREKKESFPLTVTSAQKNPTAFYLCASTLGAAGQPQHFGDGTRLSIL.

The chain has TRBV11-2 and TRBJ1-2; D perhaps matches TRBD1 (6 bases). Germline values: CDR1 SGHAT, CDR2 FQNNGV. V lost 5 bases, J lost 12 bases, and 22 bases lay in between. The CDR3 is 14 residues long. CDR3 protein: CASSQGPETANDTF. CDR3 bases: TGTGCCAGCAGCCAGGGGCCAGAGACGGCGAACGACACCTTC.

The chain is built from TRBV6-2 or TRBV6-3 and TRBJ1-1; the D gene is possibly TRBD1 (5 bases). Trimming removed 2 bases at V and 1 base at J, with 11 bases between. Germline values: CDR1 MNHEY, CDR2 SVGEGT. This CDR3 is built from 15 residues. In nucleotides, the CDR3 is TGTGCCAGCAGTTACCCGGTAGGGGCGAACACTGAAGCTTTCTTT. It is translated as CASSYPVGANTEAFF.

In its sample, this clone was seen once. The rearrangement links TRBV5-4 to TRBJ1-2; perhaps TRBD1 as D (6 bases). V was trimmed by 4 bases and J by 4 bases, leaving 17 bases between them. Per germline, CDR1 SGHNT and CDR2 YYREEE (reference sequence). This CDR3 spans 15 amino acids. The CDR3 spells CASSKEADSGYGYTF. CDR3 in DNA: TGTGCCAGCAGCAAAGAGGCGGACAGTGGCTATGGCTACACCTTC. The whole variable domain, remainder taken from reference TRBV5-4 and TRBJ1-2, is ETGVTQSPTHLIKTRGQQVTLRCSSQSGHNTVSWYQQALGQGPQFIFQYYREEENGRGNFPPRFSGLQFPNYSSELNVNALELDDSALYLCASSKEADSGYGYTFGSGTRLTVV.

In this sample, this clone turned up once. The rearrangement joins TRBV18 to TRBJ1-4, with D hard to call. The CDR3 covers 14 residues. CDR1 is KGHSH and CDR2 is LQKENI in the germline V gene. The ends were cut back, 6 bases at V and 6 bases at J, with 14 bases in the middle. As DNA, the CDR3 is TGTGCCAGCTCCTTTCGGTCGAGGGATGAAAAACTGTTTTTT. It translates to CASSFRSRDEKLFF.

The chain has TRBV5-6 and TRBJ2-1; tentatively, D is TRBD2 (5 bases). V was pared by 3 bases and J by 4 bases, with 17 bases between. The CDR3 length is 16 residues. CDR1 SGHDT and CDR2 YYEEEE come from the germline V gene. For the CDR3, the DNA is TGTGCCAGCAGCTCCTATCGGGGTCTGGGATACAATGAGCAGTTCTTC. This sequence encodes CASSSYRGLGYNEQFF.

The chain joins TRBV27 to TRBJ2-1, with unresolved D. Germline V lookup: CDR1 MNHEY, CDR2 SMNVEV (reference sequence). This CDR3 region has 14 residues. Between the trimmed V and J ends, which lost 5 bases and 5 bases, there was a span of 13 bases. CDR3 nucleotides: TGTGCCAGCAGTGCGGTCCTTGCTAACAATGAGCAGTTCTTC. Its translation is CASSAVLANNEQFF.

The chain employs TRBV28 and TRBJ2-5; possibly TRBD2 for D (6 bases). CDR1 MDHEN and CDR2 SYDVKM come from the germline V gene. This CDR3 is built from 16 residues. The V and J ends lost 5 bases and 4 bases respectively, with 20 bases between them. The chain's CDR3 is CASSPRGFRHTETQYF. In DNA, the CDR3 is TGTGCCAGCAGTCCCCGGGGGTTTCGGCACACAGAGACCCAGTACTTC.